This is a list of T cell receptor beta chains from one sample in a study of blood T cell repertoires in COVID-19. Sequencing used immunoSEQ multiplex PCR; TCRdb keeps in-frame clones, though not all of them. Of roughly 400,000 clones in the sample, approximately 85% were seen once. Sequenced input: PBMCs or T cells enriched from blood (not recorded which). These receptors originate from a woman aged 40 to 49 with acute COVID-19. Each CDR3 is given with its conserved first and last residue. A D gene is named only where the DNA matches it firmly. Rows give clone size only sometimes, using once, few, many, or a class for an expanded clone.

V gene	clone size	J gene	D gene	CDR3 DNA	CDR3 protein
TRBV2	NA	TRBJ1-1	NA	TGTGCCAGCAGTGCAGGGTTAACTGAAGCTTTCTTT	CASSAGLTEAFF
TRBV5-4	NA	TRBJ2-6	TRBD2	TGTGCCAGCACCGCGGGGGGCGCAGGTGGGGCCAACGTCCTGACTTTC	CASTAGGAGGANVLTF
TRBV9	NA	TRBJ1-2	NA	TGTGCCAGCAGCGGGGAGGGGGGTGACTACACCTTC	CASSGEGGDYTF
TRBV24-1	once	TRBJ2-1	TRBD1	TGTGCCACCAGTGACATCCCCTCAGGACAGGCACAGTTCTTC	CATSDIPSGQAQFF
TRBV15	NA	TRBJ2-2	TRBD1	TGTGCCACCAGGAAAGACAGGGAAGACACCGGGGAGCTGTTTTTT	CATRKDREDTGELFF
TRBV6-6	NA	TRBJ1-1	NA	TGTGCCAGCAGTTACGAGATGGTGACTGAAGCTTTCTTT	CASSYEMVTEAFF
TRBV9	once	TRBJ1-1	TRBD1	TGTGCCAGCAGCGCCCAGGGGACAGGCCCGAACACTGAAGCTTTCTTT	CASSAQGTGPNTEAFF
TRBV10-3	NA	TRBJ1-2	NA	TGTGCCATCCGTGCGCCAGGCTATGGCTACACCTTC	CAIRAPGYGYTF
TRBV30	NA	TRBJ1-2	TRBD1	TGTGCCTCTACCGACAGGGAGGTCTATGGCTACACCTTC	CASTDREVYGYTF
TRBV29-1	NA	TRBJ2-2	NA	TGCAGCGTTGAAGTGGGCCAGAACACCGGGGAGCTGTTTTTT	CSVEVGQNTGELFF
TRBV4-1	NA	TRBJ2-5	NA	TGCGCCAGCAGCCAAGACAGCGGGTGGGAGACCCAGTACTTC	CASSQDSGWETQYF
TRBV5-1	NA	TRBJ2-5	NA	TGCGCCAGCAGCTTGGGTCCAGGATTTCAAGAGACCCAGTACTTC	CASSLGPGFQETQYF